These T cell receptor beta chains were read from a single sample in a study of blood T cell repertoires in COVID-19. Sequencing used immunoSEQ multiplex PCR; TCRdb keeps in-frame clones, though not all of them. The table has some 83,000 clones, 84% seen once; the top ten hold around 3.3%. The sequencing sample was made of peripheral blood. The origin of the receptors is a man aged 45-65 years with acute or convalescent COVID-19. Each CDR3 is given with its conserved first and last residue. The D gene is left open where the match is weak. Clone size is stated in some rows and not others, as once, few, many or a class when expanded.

CASSLNGNYGYTF	TGTGCCAGCAGCTTAAACGGGAACTATGGCTACACCTTC	-	TRBJ1-2	-	TRBV5-5
CASSFNLVAGGISYEQYF	TGTGCCAGCAGCTTTAACTTGGTAGCGGGGGGTATAAGCTACGAGCAGTACTTC	-	TRBJ2-7	TRBD2	TRBV7-2
CASSQVPTGDIQYF	TGCGCCAGCAGCCAAGTCCCGACAGGGGACATTCAGTACTTC	-	TRBJ2-4	TRBD1	TRBV4-3
CASSLGGRGNEQFF	TGTGCCAGCAGCTTAGGGGGCCGGGGAAATGAGCAGTTCTTC	-	TRBJ2-1	TRBD1	TRBV6-5
CASRPGLPNYEQYF	TGTGCCAGCAGGCCGGGACTACCTAACTACGAGCAGTACTTC	-	TRBJ2-7	TRBD2	TRBV27
CASRRTAGNTIYF	TGTGCCAGCAGGCGGACAGCTGGAAACACCATATATTTT	few	TRBJ1-3	-	TRBV6-5
CASSFSGGQPQHF	TGTGCCAGCAGTTTCTCCGGGGGTCAGCCCCAGCATTTT	-	TRBJ1-5	-	TRBV27
CASSELKNTEAFF	TGTGCCAGCAGTGAGTTAAAGAACACTGAAGCTTTCTTT	-	TRBJ1-1	-	TRBV27
CASNLGQLPNYGYTF	TGCGCCAGCAATCTGGGACAGCTTCCGAACTATGGCTACACCTTC	-	TRBJ1-2	TRBD1	TRBV5-1
CASSFSGGATDTQYF	TGTGCCAGCAGCTTTAGCGGGGGGGCCACAGATACGCAGTATTTT	-	TRBJ2-3	TRBD2	TRBV7-3
CASSPSSPGTGGETQYF	TGCGCCAGCAGCCCGTCTTCTCCCGGGACAGGGGGGGAGACCCAGTACTTC	-	TRBJ2-5	TRBD1	TRBV4-3
CASSLTGYQPQHF	TGTGCCAGCAGTTTGACAGGGTATCAGCCCCAGCATTTT	few	TRBJ1-5	TRBD1	TRBV6-5
CASSPRVQGAGANVLTF	TGTGCCAGCTCACCAAGGGTTCAGGGCGCTGGGGCCAACGTCCTGACTTTC	-	TRBJ2-6	-	TRBV18
CASSLDRWTRGYTF	TGTGCCAGCAGCTTAGACAGGTGGACGCGTGGCTACACCTTC	-	TRBJ1-2	-	TRBV7-2
CASSLVGLGGQETQYF	TGCGCCAGCAGCTTGGTGGGGCTGGGTGGGCAAGAGACCCAGTACTTC	-	TRBJ2-5	-	TRBV5-1
CASSLGQTYSEAFF	TGCGCCAGCAGCTTGGGACAGACATATTCTGAAGCTTTCTTT	-	TRBJ1-1	-	TRBV5-1
CASKSTGANEQYF	TGTGCCAGCAAATCGACAGGGGCCAACGAGCAGTACTTC	-	TRBJ2-7	TRBD1	TRBV27
CASSFGQDGRGYTF	TGTGCCAGCAGCTTCGGACAGGACGGTCGTGGCTACACCTTC	-	TRBJ1-2	TRBD1	TRBV7-9
CASSPGYEQYF	TGTGCCAGCAGCCCGGGTTACGAGCAGTACTTC	-	TRBJ2-7	-	TRBV7-9
CASSFRFGRDDHTEAFF	TGTGCCAGCAGTTTCCGATTTGGACGGGATGATCACACTGAAGCTTTCTTT	-	TRBJ1-1	-	TRBV6-2/TRBV6-3
CASRPSGRGSTDTQYF	TGTGCCAGTAGACCTAGCGGGAGGGGGAGCACAGATACGCAGTATTTT	once	TRBJ2-3	TRBD2	TRBV19
CASMDRDYNEQFF	TGTGCCAGTATGGACAGGGACTACAATGAGCAGTTCTTC	-	TRBJ2-1	TRBD1	TRBV19
CASSQGRGNSGNTIYF	TGCGCCAGCAGCCAAGGGCGGGGGAACTCTGGAAACACCATATATTTT	-	TRBJ1-3	-	TRBV4-1
CASSNRGGHQPQHF	TGTGCCAGCAGTAACAGGGGGGGCCATCAGCCCCAGCATTTT	-	TRBJ1-5	TRBD1	TRBV27
CASSQDRASGNTIYF	TGTGCCAGCAGCCAAGACAGGGCGTCTGGAAACACCATATATTTT	few	TRBJ1-3	-	TRBV3-1/TRBV3-2
CASSVGQGSALHF	TGTGCCAGCAGCGTAGGACAGGGATCAGCCCTCCACTTT	-	TRBJ1-6	TRBD1	TRBV9
CASQFAGGNTIYF	TGTGCCAGTCAGTTCGCAGGGGGGAACACCATATATTTT	-	TRBJ1-3	TRBD1	TRBV7-2
CASSLRGQGSGTTDTQYF	TGTGCCAGCAGCCTTAGAGGACAGGGCAGCGGGACCACAGATACGCAGTATTTT	-	TRBJ2-3	-	TRBV9
CATSDFGSGGFNEQFF	TGTGCCACCAGTGATTTCGGAAGCGGGGGATTCAATGAGCAGTTCTTC	-	TRBJ2-1	TRBD2	TRBV24-1
CASSQERTSGGEQFF	TGCGCCAGCAGCCAAGAACGGACTAGCGGGGGGGAGCAGTTCTTC	few	TRBJ2-1	TRBD2	TRBV4-3
CASSLGQGARLSKKLFF	TGTGCCAGCAGTTTAGGACAGGGGGCCAGGTTGTCCAAAAAACTGTTTTTT	few	TRBJ1-4	TRBD1	TRBV28
CASSYTQSWGYTF	TGTGCCAGCAGTTACACCCAGTCTTGGGGCTACACCTTC	-	TRBJ1-2	-	TRBV6-2/TRBV6-3
CASSLSTDTQYF	TGCGCCAGCAGTCTTAGCACAGATACGCAGTATTTT	-	TRBJ2-3	-	TRBV5-1
CASSYRYSTGFGGYTF	TGTGCCAGCAGTTACCGATATTCAACGGGGTTCGGTGGCTACACCTTC	-	TRBJ1-2	-	TRBV6-5
CASSLVLTSGTNEQYF	TGTGCCAGCAGCTTGGTTTTAACTAGCGGCACCAACGAGCAGTACTTC	-	TRBJ2-7	TRBD2	TRBV5-4
CASSEAPTGVRQETQYF	TGTGCCAGCAGTGAGGCCCCTACCGGGGTTCGGCAAGAGACCCAGTACTTC	-	TRBJ2-5	-	TRBV6-1